Below, 20 T cell receptor beta chains from the same sample are listed, as sequenced in a study of regulatory T cells in long-lasting Graves disease. To make TCR beta libraries, researchers used iRepertoire HTBI primers and Arm-PCR of CDR3 regions. TCRdb passed the multiplex PCR reads through MiXCR, listing each CDR3 protein once. The repertoire holds about 400,000 distinct CDR3 sequences, with around 21% as singletons. Sample time point: persistent/refractory GD, antithyroid drugs over 5 years with positive TRAb. RNA extracted from PBMCs served as the sequencing template. The sample here was peripheral blood mononuclear cells (PBMCs), taken when the disease was refractory, from a patient treated with antithyroid drugs. The receptors originated from a female donor with Graves disease.

This clonotype was seen more than once but under ten times. This rearrangement joins TRBV11-2 to TRBJ2-1; a weak D match, TRBD1 (5 bases). Trimming took 0 bases from V and 5 from J, leaving 8 bases between them. Germline V lookup: CDR1 SGHAT, CDR2 FQNNGV. This CDR3 is built from 14 residues. CDR3 region: CASSLDRQNNEQFF. The CDR3 DNA reads as TGTGCCAGCAGCTTAGATCGACAGAACAATGAGCAGTTCTTC.

A few counts support this clonotype. The J gene is TRBJ1-1, the V gene TRBV18; D might be TRBD1 (6 bases). CDR1 and CDR2 (germline): KGHSH, LQKENI. The CDR3 has 14 amino acids. Trimming took 2 bases from V and 4 from J, leaving 11 bases between them. DNA of the CDR3: TGTGCCAGCTCACCAAAACAGGGCATCACTGAAGCTTTCTTT. This sequence encodes CASSPKQGITEAFF.

A remark on this clonotype: It is unclear where the CDR3 begins or ends on the DNA, so no DNA is shown, and the CDR3 is as TCRdb lists it. The J gene is TRBJ2-5, the V gene TRBV12-3 or TRBV12-4. With termini counted, the CDR3 has 23 amino acids. The CDR3 spells CASTNQTSMYLCASSPDQETQYF.

V gene TRBV29-1 combines with J gene TRBJ2-1; D assignment may be TRBD1 or TRBD2 (5 bases each). This CDR3 has 13 residues. Germline CDR1 reads SQVTM; CDR2 reads ANQGSEA. V dropped 0 bases and J dropped 5 bases, with 8 bases sitting between them. The CDR3 DNA reads as TGCAGCGTTGAAGAAGTGGGACACAATGAGCAGTTCTTC. Translating it yields CSVEEVGHNEQFF.

This clonotype was detected a few times. The chain carries TRBV11-2 and TRBJ2-2; D gene ambiguous. Germline assignment: CDR1 SGHAT and CDR2 FQNNGV. This CDR3 region has 13 residues. V lost 4 bases, J lost 3 bases, and 6 bases lay in between. The CDR3 spells CASSWGYTGELFF. The CDR3 nucleotides are TGTGCCAGCAGCTGGGGATACACCGGGGAGCTGTTTTTT.

The chain uses TRBV30 and TRBJ2-4, with D uncertain. This CDR3 is built from 13 residues. Per the germline V gene, CDR1 is GTSNPN and CDR2 is SVGIG (reference sequence). V was pared by 1 base and J by 1 base, with 5 bases between. CDR3 in amino acids: CAWSASAKNIQYF. The CDR3 DNA reads as TGTGCCTGGAGTGCCTCGGCCAAAAACATTCAGTACTTC.

Of note for this clonotype: One junction end does not reproduce the germline sequence, and a read error may be involved. V and J are TRBV2 and TRBJ2-4; 8 bases are a match to TRBD2. The CDR3 loop spans 10 amino acids. The germline gives CDR1 SNHLY, CDR2 FYNNEI. The DNA of the CDR3 is TGTGCCAGCAGTGGGACTAGCCCATGCTTC. Translation: CASSGTSPCF. Using reference TRBV2 and TRBJ2-4 for the parts outside the CDR3, the full variable domain is EPEVTQTPSHQVTQMGQEVILRCVPISNHLYFYWYRQILGQKVEFLVSFYNNEISEKSEIFDDQFSVERPDGSNFTLKIRSTKLEDSAMYFCASSGTSPCFGAGTRLSVL.

There are many counts of this clonotype. The rearrangement links TRBV15 to TRBJ1-1; D is undetermined. The CDR3 runs 14 residues. Trimming took 3 bases from V and 0 from J, leaving 8 bases between them. The germline V gene has CDR1 LNHNV and CDR2 YYDKDF (reference sequence). The CDR3 nucleotides are TGTGCCACCAGCAGCCAGGCTATGAACACTGAAGCTTTCTTT. Protein: CATSSQAMNTEAFF.

As regards this clonotype: One end of the junction is discordant with germline, which a read error may explain. V gene TRBV7-2 combines with J gene TRBJ1-3; D is ambiguous. The germline gives CDR1 SGHTA, CDR2 FQGNSA. This CDR3 has 13 residues. The chain's CDR3 is CASSLGLANPTEF. The DNA for the CDR3 is TGTGCCAGCAGCTTAGGGTTGGCAAACCCAACAGAATTT.

This clonotype was found many times. The CDR3 DNA reads TGTGCCAGCGCAGATGGGGGTCAACTAAACATTCAGTACTTC. It yields the protein CASADGGQLNIQYF. J is TRBJ2-4 and V is TRBV6-1; either TRBD1 or TRBD2 may supply D (5 bases each). The CDR3 is 14 amino acids. The germline V and J ends were trimmed by 8 bases and 6 bases, with 17 bases remaining between them. In germline, CDR1 is MNHNS, CDR2 SASEGT.

The chain carries TRBV19 and TRBJ1-5; TRBD1 aligns across 10 bases. This CDR3 spans 18 amino acids. Germline CDR1 reads LNHDA; CDR2 reads SQIVND (reference sequence). The ends lost 3 bases at V and 0 bases at J; junction bases unmatched: 8. CDR3 DNA: TGTGCCAGTAGTATTGGACAGGGGGTAATGTATAGCAATCAGCCCCAGCATTTT. It specifies CASSIGQGVMYSNQPQHF.

The chain is built from TRBV20-1 and TRBJ2-7; a possible D gene is TRBD2 (6 bases). V gave up 5 bases and J gave up 0 bases, with 20 bases separating them. Germline loops: CDR1 DFQATT, CDR2 SNEGSKA (reference sequence). CDR3 size: 16 residues. The CDR3 loop reads CSALRRPSASSYEQYF. The CDR3 region has the DNA TGCAGTGCTTTAAGACGCCCTAGCGCGAGCTCCTACGAGCAGTACTTC.

The gene calls are TRBV7-3 and TRBJ2-6; D is unresolved. There are 15 residues in the CDR3. The germline V and J ends were trimmed by 2 bases and 0 bases, with 5 bases remaining between them. Germline CDR1 and CDR2: SGHTA and FQGTGA. The CDR3 loop is CASSLHGSGANVLTF. The DNA of the CDR3 is TGTGCCAGCAGCTTACACGGCTCTGGGGCCAACGTCCTGACTTTC.

A note on this clonotype: This sequence may be a read error, since a much larger clone differs from it by one base. The chain employs TRBV10-3 and TRBJ2-5; D might be TRBD1 or TRBD2, each matching 6 bases. Germline CDR1 reads ENHRY; CDR2 reads SYGVKD. This CDR3 is built from 15 residues. The V end was cut by 10 bases, the J end by 7 bases, with 25 bases between. The CDR3 bases are TGTGCCACCCGCCTCGAGGGGGGCACTGAAGGGACCCAGTACTTC. Its protein product is CATRLEGGTEGTQYF.

The rearrangement uses TRBV6-8 and TRBJ1-5; D is perhaps TRBD1 (5 bases). Germline loops: CDR1 MNHGY, CDR2 SAAAGT. Trimming took 0 bases from V and 4 from J, leaving 13 bases between them. The CDR3 has 16 amino acids. The CDR3 sequence: CASSYSSGKGNQPQHF. The CDR3 DNA follows: TGTGCCAGCAGTTACTCGTCAGGGAAGGGAAATCAGCCCCAGCATTTT.

Only one count was recorded for this clonotype. The chain joins TRBV20-1 to TRBJ2-7; 8 bases map to TRBD1. Losses at the gene ends were 7 bases for V and 4 bases for J; bases not matched to a gene: 9. The CDR3 contains 13 residues. Germline CDR1 reads DFQATT; CDR2 reads SNEGSKA (reference sequence). The CDR3 bases are TGCAGTGTTACCCGACAGGGGCTTTACGAGCAGTACTTC. Translated, it gives CSVTRQGLYEQYF.

This clonotype came up a few times. V is TRBV5-5 and J is TRBJ1-5, with D hard to call. CDR1 SGHKS and CDR2 YYEKEE come from the germline V gene (reference sequence). The CDR3 totals 13 residues. V was trimmed by 4 bases and J by 7 bases, leaving 12 bases between them. The CDR3 coding sequence is TGTGCCAGCAGCCCCCATACATCGCAGCCCCAGCATTTT. As protein: CASSPHTSQPQHF.

This clonotype has ten or more counts. The rearrangement joins TRBV7-9 to TRBJ2-5; 8 nucleotides match TRBD1. The CDR3 runs 15 residues. Germline assignment: CDR1 SEHNR and CDR2 FQNEAQ (reference sequence). Losses at the gene ends were 6 bases for V and 5 bases for J; bases not matched to a gene: 11. The DNA of the CDR3 is TGTGCCAGCAGACAAGACAGGGGACCGTATGAGACCCAGTACTTC. Translation gives CASRQDRGPYETQYF.

This clonotype appeared many times. The chain employs TRBV28 and TRBJ1-5; no clear D. CDR1 is MDHEN and CDR2 is SYDVKM in the germline V gene. The CDR3 consists of 18 residues. V was trimmed by 2 bases and J by 7 bases, leaving 24 bases between them. The CDR3 sequence is CASSLEVRWGSLGQPQHF. The CDR3 bases are TGTGCCAGCAGTTTAGAAGTTAGGTGGGGATCACTGGGGCAGCCCCAGCATTTT. The entire variable domain, with the rest obtained from reference TRBV28 and TRBJ1-5, is as follows: DVKVTQSSRYLVKRTGEKVFLECVQDMDHENMFWYRQDPGLGLRLIYFSYDVKMKEKGDIPEGYSVSREKKERFSLILESASTNQTSMYLCASSLEVRWGSLGQPQHFGDGTRLSIL.

Judged by abundance, this clonotype is large. This chain uses TRBV20-1 with TRBJ1-4; maybe TRBD1 (6 bases). From germline, CDR1 is DFQATT and CDR2 SNEGSKA (reference sequence). The CDR3 has 13 residues. Trimming cost V 4 bases and J 7 bases, with 13 bases left between them. As DNA, the CDR3 is TGCAGTGCTACCAGCGGACAGCCTGAAAAACTGTTTTTT. It encodes CSATSGQPEKLFF.